Presented here are 14 T cell receptor beta chains from one specimen sequenced in a study of cytomegalovirus exposure and HLA in healthy donors. Produced via immunoSEQ multiplex PCR; TCRdb's table is partial and in-frame only. The data contain 85,000 to 120,000 clones, just under 95% of them seen just once; the ten biggest clones take up roughly 0.9%. Sequenced sample: PBMCs. The receptor source for this set is a woman aged 18-29 years in good health and CMV-seronegative.

The V and J genes are TRBV27 and TRBJ2-7, with D tentatively TRBD2 (6 bases). Germline CDR1 reads MNHEY; CDR2 reads SMNVEV (reference sequence). Between the trimmed V and J ends, which lost 5 bases and 3 bases, there was a span of 17 bases. This CDR3 comprises 15 residues. DNA for the CDR3: TGTGCCAGCAGTAGTCCCGGGCGGGGTGACTACGAGCAGTACTTC. Encoded protein: CASSSPGRGDYEQYF.

The chain uses TRBV7-2 and TRBJ2-7; 8 positions match TRBD2. CDR3 length: 15 residues. The V gene's germline CDR1 is SGHTA and CDR2 FQGNSA. V lost 1 base, J lost 6 bases, and 8 bases stayed unmatched. The CDR3 sequence is CASSLGTSWLGEQYF. CDR3 bases: TGTGCCAGCAGCTTAGGGACTAGCTGGTTGGGCGAGCAGTACTTC.

In nucleotides, the CDR3 is TGCAGCGTTGAAGACCGGGACAGGGGTTTCTACGAGCAGTACTTC. Protein product: CSVEDRDRGFYEQYF. The chain joins TRBV29-1 to TRBJ2-7, with TRBD1 matching over 10 bases. The CDR3 length is 15 residues. The germline V gene has CDR1 SQVTM and CDR2 ANQGSEA. With 0 bases clipped from V and 3 bases from J, the junction kept 5 bases outside the gene matches.

The chain has TRBV27 and TRBJ2-5; maybe TRBD2 (5 bases). The CDR3 covers 15 residues. The V end was cut by 5 bases, the J end by 1 base, with 14 bases between. CDR1 is MNHEY and CDR2 is SMNVEV in the germline V gene (reference sequence). DNA for the CDR3: TGTGCCAGCAGTCCAACTCCGACTATCCAAGAGACCCAGTACTTC. Amino acid sequence: CASSPTPTIQETQYF.

The V and J genes are TRBV29-1 and TRBJ2-3; D not certain. The CDR3 is 12 residues long. Germline V lookup: CDR1 SQVTM, CDR2 ANQGSEA. Trimming removed 3 bases at V and 4 bases at J, with 8 bases between. The chain's CDR3 is CSVDLGADTQYF. In DNA, the CDR3 is TGCAGCGTTGATTTGGGCGCAGATACGCAGTATTTT.

The rearrangement joins TRBV9 to TRBJ1-3, with 7 bases matching TRBD1. Germline values: CDR1 SGDLS, CDR2 YYNGEE. The CDR3 has 14 amino acids. V shed 0 bases and J 10 bases; nucleotides not matched to a gene: 7. The CDR3 DNA reads TGTGCCAGCAGCGTAGGCACAGCAGGGGGGACCATATATTTT. Translation gives CASSVGTAGGTIYF.

V is TRBV4-2 and J is TRBJ1-1; the D is unclear. CDR3 length equals 14 residues. The germline V gene has CDR1 LGHNA and CDR2 YNFKEQ. Between the trimmed V and J ends, which lost 0 bases and 0 bases, there was a span of 5 bases. CDR3 region: CASSQEQMNTEAFF. CDR3 coding DNA: TGTGCCAGCAGCCAAGAACAGATGAACACTGAAGCTTTCTTT.

The V call is TRBV20-1, the J call TRBJ2-1; D is perhaps TRBD2 (6 bases). Germline V lookup: CDR1 DFQATT, CDR2 SNEGSKA (reference sequence). This CDR3 comprises 11 residues. The germline V and J ends were trimmed by 3 bases and 10 bases, with 10 bases remaining between them. In nucleotides, the CDR3 is TGCAGTGCTAGCGGGGGAAGGGAGCAGTTCTTC. It codes for CSASGGREQFF.

The chain has TRBV5-1 and TRBJ2-7; 7 nucleotides match TRBD1. This CDR3 is 15 amino acids long. Germline CDR1 is SGHRS and CDR2 is YFSETQ. V lost 0 bases to trimming and J lost 6 bases; unmatched junction nucleotides: 9. Here the CDR3 DNA reads TGCGCCAGCAGCTTGGGACAGGGTGGACTCGGCGAGCAGTACTTC. Its protein is CASSLGQGGLGEQYF.

This chain uses TRBV5-1 with TRBJ2-3; the match to TRBD2 covers 7 bases. CDR1 is SGHRS and CDR2 is YFSETQ in the germline V gene. The CDR3 runs 16 residues. V trimming: 0 bases; J trimming: 4 bases; junction bases outside the gene matches: 8. For the CDR3, the DNA is TGCGCCAGCAGCTTGGTTGGGGGGAGGGCCCCAGATACGCAGTATTTT. Residues: CASSLVGGRAPDTQYF.

In its sample, this clone was seen once. The chain has TRBV19 and TRBJ1-2, with D uncertain. The germline CDR1 and CDR2 sequences are LNHDA and SQIVND (reference sequence). V dropped 6 bases and J dropped 5 bases, with 19 bases sitting between them. This CDR3 region has 15 residues. CDR3 sequence reads: CASRFRTPAGYGYTF. The CDR3 nucleotides read TGTGCCAGTAGATTCCGGACGCCAGCGGGTTATGGCTACACCTTC.

The V gene is TRBV5-8, the J gene TRBJ2-7, with TRBD2 matching over 8 bases. The J segment lost 7 bases and the V segment lost 0 bases, leaving 9 bases of the junction unmatched. There are 15 residues in the CDR3. From germline, CDR1 is SGHTS and CDR2 YDEGEE. CDR3 loop: CASSLEAGADKEQYF. The DNA for the CDR3 is TGTGCCAGCAGCTTGGAAGCGGGGGCCGATAAGGAGCAGTACTTC.

The J gene is TRBJ1-2, the V gene TRBV7-9; 8 nucleotides align to TRBD1. Losses at the gene ends were 7 bases for V and 4 bases for J; bases not matched to a gene: 14. Germline CDR1 and CDR2: SEHNR and FQNEAQ (reference sequence). The length of the CDR3 is 16 residues. The CDR3 loop is CASTRGTGHTTYGYTF. CDR3 DNA: TGTGCCAGCACTAGAGGGACAGGCCATACTACCTATGGCTACACCTTC.

Here the CDR3 DNA reads TGCGCCAGCAGTAACAGGGGAGAGACCCAGTACTTC. Protein sequence: CASSNRGETQYF. The chain carries TRBV10-1 and TRBJ2-5; 7 nucleotides match TRBD1. The CDR3 length is 12 residues. CDR1 is WNHNN, CDR2 SYGVQD, per germline (reference sequence). V shed 5 bases and J 4 bases; nucleotides not matched to a gene: 1.